A selection of T cell receptor beta chains follows, all from one sample in a study of T cells in Graves' hyperthyroidism and ophthalmopathy. TCRdb recomputed calls from the multiplex PCR reads with MiXCR, one row per CDR3 protein. The sample shows some 340,000 distinct CDR3 sequences, roughly 13% of them seen only once. Sequenced input: blood. Every receptor here comes from a woman aged 40-49 years with Graves' ophthalmopathy. Both conserved end residues are part of each CDR3. D genes are given only for firm matches.

.,TRBJ2-3,TRBV10-3,CAISVRGRNTDTQYF
.,TRBJ2-4,TRBV2,CASSDYTSKNIQYF
.,TRBJ2-5,TRBV2,CASSEIAGWTQYF
.,TRBJ1-2,TRBV2,CASSQTVSYGYTF
.,TRBJ1-1,TRBV7-8,CASSLGRRPSNTEAFF
TRBD2,TRBJ2-7,TRBV7-2,CASSLGGPSGGLSYEQYF
.,TRBJ1-1,TRBV12-3/TRBV12-4,CASSLGTNTEAFF
TRBD1,TRBJ1-5,TRBV6-2/TRBV6-3,CASSSLTGEGNQPQHF
.,TRBJ2-5,TRBV2,CASSARTPQETQYF
.,TRBJ1-4,TRBV12-3/TRBV12-4,CASSLVGAKLFF
TRBD1,TRBJ2-7,TRBV6-1,CASRQSGTGMIEQYF
TRBD1,TRBJ2-1,TRBV7-8,CASSPGQGAGNEQFF
TRBD2,TRBJ2-3,TRBV28,CATTLAGGGDTQYF
TRBD2,TRBJ2-2,TRBV20-1,CSAGTSGGGKAGELFF
.,TRBJ1-5,TRBV27,CASSTTGSSQPQHF
.,TRBJ2-3,TRBV6-1,CASRAYRSTDTQYF
.,TRBJ2-5,TRBV20-1,CSARDARTNREYF
.,TRBJ2-7,TRBV9,CASSAGTRWVTDSYEQYF
.,TRBJ1-1,TRBV7-8,CASSPWGGTEAFF
.,TRBJ1-1,TRBV7-9,CASKEGIEAFF
TRBD1,TRBJ2-7,TRBV11-2,CASSKPGGGKYEQYF
.,TRBJ1-1,TRBV25-1,CASSGPGKDTEAFF
.,TRBJ1-3,TRBV20-1,CSASEGPLSGNTIYF
.,TRBJ2-2,TRBV20-1,CSAREFRIGELFF
TRBD1,TRBJ1-2,TRBV19,CASKYGTGNGYTF
TRBD2,TRBJ2-1,TRBV7-2,CASSLGLAGGIISSYNEQFF
.,.,TRBV19,CASVYQETQYF
.,TRBJ2-3,TRBV3-1,CASSQDRGGTQYF
TRBD2,TRBJ2-7,TRBV20-1,CSARVTSGSFGQYF
.,TRBJ1-1,TRBV3-1,CASSRVQGLGVTEAFF
TRBD1,TRBJ1-4,TRBV5-1,CASSLGDSRNEKLFF
TRBD1,TRBJ1-1,TRBV27,CASSLSQGASLAFF
.,TRBJ1-1,TRBV27,CASQAWGTEAFF
TRBD1,TRBJ2-5,TRBV7-9,CASSAGTVYYQETQYF
TRBD1,TRBJ1-4,TRBV28,CASRRNLDRVEKLFF
.,TRBJ2-1,TRBV20-1,CSATDRLKGEQFF
TRBD2,TRBJ2-1,TRBV6-1,CASAQGLAGFGEQFF
TRBD2,TRBJ2-1,TRBV3-1,CASSQENGGVGSYNEQFF